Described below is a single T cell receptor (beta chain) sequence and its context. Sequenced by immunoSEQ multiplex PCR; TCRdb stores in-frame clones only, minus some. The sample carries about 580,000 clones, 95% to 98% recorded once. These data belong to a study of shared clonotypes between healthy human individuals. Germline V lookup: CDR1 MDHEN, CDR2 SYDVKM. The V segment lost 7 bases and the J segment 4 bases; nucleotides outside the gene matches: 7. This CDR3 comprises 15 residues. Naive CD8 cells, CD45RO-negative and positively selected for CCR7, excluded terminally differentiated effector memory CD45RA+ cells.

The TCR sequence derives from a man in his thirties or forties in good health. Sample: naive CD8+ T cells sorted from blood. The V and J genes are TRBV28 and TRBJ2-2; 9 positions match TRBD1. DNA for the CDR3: TGTGCCAGCACGGGACAGGGATTGCGCACCGGGGAGCTGTTTTTT. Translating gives CASTGQGLRTGELFF.